Listed below are T cell receptor beta chains from one sample, sequenced in a study of blood T cell repertoires in COVID-19. The method was immunoSEQ multiplex PCR; TCRdb's version includes in-frame clones alone and lacks a portion of them. The sample yields some 62,000 clones, over 65% seen once. Specimen: peripheral blood. The receptors shown here come from a man aged 55-75 years with COVID-19, enrolled during active disease. Both conserved end residues are part of each CDR3. D genes are given only for firm matches. Size is omitted from some rows. Given values are once, few, many or a class for expanded clones.

>TRBJ2-7|TRBV18|.|TRBD1
TGTGCCAGCTCACCACCTGGGACAGCGTCCTACGAGCAGTACTTC
CASSPPGTASYEQYF
>TRBJ1-5|TRBV2|.|.
TGTGCCAGCAGTTATACAGGTCAGCCCCAGCATTTT
CASSYTGQPQHF
>TRBJ2-1|TRBV11-2|.|.
TGTGCCAGCAGCTTAGAGGTGAGGGTTGAGCAGTTCTTC
CASSLEVRVEQFF
>TRBJ2-3|TRBV11-2|.|.
TGTGCCAGCAGCTTATTTGTGGGGGCCCGCACAGATACGCAGTATTTT
CASSLFVGARTDTQYF
>TRBJ2-1|TRBV11-3|.|TRBD2
TGTGCCAGCAGCAGCCGACTAGCGGGGGGGGACAATGAGCAGTTCTTC
CASSSRLAGGDNEQFF
>TRBJ1-1|TRBV12-2|once|.
TGTGCAAGTCGCCCACAGGGGGGGGCGGGAGACACTGAAGCTTTCTTT
CASRPQGGAGDTEAFF
>TRBJ2-3|TRBV5-5|.|TRBD1
TGTGCCAGCACTCTGCCGGGACAGGGTACAGATACGCAGTATTTT
CASTLPGQGTDTQYF
>TRBJ1-1|TRBV9|.|.
TGTGCCAGCAGCCCACCCCCAGGATTTGGCACTGAAGCTTTCTTT
CASSPPPGFGTEAFF
>TRBJ2-5|TRBV5-1|few|.
TGCGCCAGCAGCTTGGGAGTACAGGGCGGGCGAGAGACCCAGTACTTC
CASSLGVQGGRETQYF
>TRBJ1-5|TRBV10-3|.|.
TGTGCCATCAGTGAGTCGACAGCTAATCAGCCCCAGCATTTT
CAISESTANQPQHF
>TRBJ2-3|TRBV14|.|.
TGTGCCAGCAGCCGACTGCTACGGAGGTCAGATACGCAGTATTTT
CASSRLLRRSDTQYF
>TRBJ1-2|TRBV28|.|TRBD1
TGTGCCAGCAGTTTTAGGGGGCCAGGCTATGGCTACACCTTC
CASSFRGPGYGYTF
>TRBJ1-6|TRBV6-5|few|TRBD1
TGTGCCAGCAGTTACTCACAGGGGGCCTATTCACCCCTCCACTTT
CASSYSQGAYSPLHF
>TRBJ2-5|TRBV7-9|once|TRBD1
TGTGCCAGCAGCTTCCGACAGGGGGAGACCCAGTACTTC
CASSFRQGETQYF
>TRBJ2-5|TRBV4-1|once|TRBD2
TGCGCCAGCAGCCGAAGCCCGGGACTAGCGGGGCAGCAAGAGACCCAGTACTTC
CASSRSPGLAGQQETQYF
>TRBJ1-2|TRBV6-5|once|TRBD1
TGTGCCAGCAGTTACTGGCGGACAGGGGGAAGCTATGGCTACACCTTC
CASSYWRTGGSYGYTF
>TRBJ2-3|TRBV2|.|.
TGTGCCACCAAAATGGGGCTAGAGGACACAGATACGCAGTATTTT
CATKMGLEDTDTQYF
>TRBJ2-5|TRBV18|.|.
TGTGCCAGCTCACCCCCGGGTTTATCAGAGACCCAGTACTTC
CASSPPGLSETQYF
>TRBJ2-3|TRBV25-1|.|TRBD2
TGTGCCAGCAGTGGCCAAGCGGGGGGGCTTGGCACAGATACGCAGTATTTT
CASSGQAGGLGTDTQYF
>TRBJ2-7|TRBV5-4|.|TRBD1
TGTGCCAGCACACCGGGACAGGGTGGCTTGAGCTCGTCTGAGCAGTACTTC
CASTPGQGGLSSSEQYF
>TRBJ2-3|TRBV5-1|.|TRBD2
TGCGCCAGCAGCTTGAGTGGCGGGAGGGCCCTGGATACGCAGTATTTT
CASSLSGGRALDTQYF
>TRBJ1-6|TRBV5-4|.|.
TGTGCCAGCAGCTTGGGGCAGGGAGGCAATTCACCCCTCCACTTT
CASSLGQGGNSPLHF
>TRBJ2-2|TRBV7-3|.|TRBD1
TGTGCCAGCAGCCCCAACCGGGACAGGGGGTCGAACACCGGGGAGCTGTTTTTT
CASSPNRDRGSNTGELFF
>TRBJ2-1|TRBV10-1|.|.
TGCGCCAGCAGTGATGGGAGAATTCAAATCAATGAGCAGTTCTTC
CASSDGRIQINEQFF
>TRBJ1-2|TRBV24-1|.|.
TGTGCCACCAGTGATCCGACCGGGCCAGGGGGCTACACCTTC
CATSDPTGPGGYTF
>TRBJ2-7|TRBV5-4|.|.
TGTGCCAGCAGCTTGCAATCGGGTAACTACGAGCAGTACTTC
CASSLQSGNYEQYF
>TRBJ2-7|TRBV19|.|TRBD2
TGTGCCAGTAGTATGACGACGGGGACTAGCGGTTACTACGAGCAGTACTTC
CASSMTTGTSGYYEQYF
>TRBJ2-5|TRBV28|few|TRBD1
TGTGCCAGCAGTTTTGGGACAGGGGCCGCGGGGACCCAGTACTTC
CASSFGTGAAGTQYF
>TRBJ1-6|TRBV28|.|.
TGTGCCAGTGAGCCCGGGACTCTTGTTACACCCCTCCACTTT
CASEPGTLVTPLHF
>TRBJ1-2|TRBV19|.|.
TGTGCCAGTAAAGAGAACAGGGCCTATGGCTACACCTTC
CASKENRAYGYTF
>TRBJ1-1|TRBV6-6|.|.
TGTGCCAGCAGTTACCGATTTACCGGGGGTGACACTGAAGCTTTCTTT
CASSYRFTGGDTEAFF
>TRBJ2-1|TRBV9|.|TRBD1
TGTGCCAGCAGCCCGGGACAGGGGAAAAAGTTCTTC
CASSPGQGKKFF
>TRBJ2-7|TRBV30|.|TRBD2
TGTGCCTGGAGTCAAGGCCTAGCGGGGATCCAGTACTTC
CAWSQGLAGIQYF